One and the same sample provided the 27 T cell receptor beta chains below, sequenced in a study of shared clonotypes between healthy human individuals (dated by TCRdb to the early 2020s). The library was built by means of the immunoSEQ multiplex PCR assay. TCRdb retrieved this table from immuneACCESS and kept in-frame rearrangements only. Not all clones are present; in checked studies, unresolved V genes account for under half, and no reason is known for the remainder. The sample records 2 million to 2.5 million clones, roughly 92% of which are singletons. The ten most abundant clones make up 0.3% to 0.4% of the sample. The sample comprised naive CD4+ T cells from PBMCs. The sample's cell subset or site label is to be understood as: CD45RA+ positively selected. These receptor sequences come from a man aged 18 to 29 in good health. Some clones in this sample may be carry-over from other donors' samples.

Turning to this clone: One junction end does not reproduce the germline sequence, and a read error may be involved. CDR3 in amino acids: CASREERGGQPQHF. The CDR3 bases are TGTGCCAGCAGGGAAGAGCGAGGGGGTCAGCCCCAGCATTTT. The V gene is TRBV2, the J gene TRBJ1-5; D possibly corresponds to TRBD1 (6 bases). This CDR3 has 14 amino acids. Germline CDR1 and CDR2: SNHLY and FYNNEI. Together with reference TRBV2 and TRBJ1-5, the CDR3 gives the full variable domain: EPEVTQTPSHQVTQMGQEVILRCVPISNHLYFYWYRQILGQKVEFLVSFYNNEISEKSEIFDDQFSVERPDGSNFTLKIRSTKLEDSAMYFCASREERGGQPQHFGDGTRLSIL.

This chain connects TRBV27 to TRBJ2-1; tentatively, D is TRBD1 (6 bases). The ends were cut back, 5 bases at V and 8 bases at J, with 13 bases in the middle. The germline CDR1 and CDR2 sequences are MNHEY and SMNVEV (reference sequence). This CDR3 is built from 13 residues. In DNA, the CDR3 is TGTGCCAGCAGTCCCCAGGGGAACTATGAGCAGTTCTTC. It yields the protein CASSPQGNYEQFF.

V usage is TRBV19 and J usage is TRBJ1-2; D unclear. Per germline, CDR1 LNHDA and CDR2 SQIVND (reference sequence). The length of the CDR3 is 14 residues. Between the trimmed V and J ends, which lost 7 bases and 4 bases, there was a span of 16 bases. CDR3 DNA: TGTGCCAGTACCGAATCGGGAACGGGCTATGGCTACACCTTC. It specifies CASTESGTGYGYTF.

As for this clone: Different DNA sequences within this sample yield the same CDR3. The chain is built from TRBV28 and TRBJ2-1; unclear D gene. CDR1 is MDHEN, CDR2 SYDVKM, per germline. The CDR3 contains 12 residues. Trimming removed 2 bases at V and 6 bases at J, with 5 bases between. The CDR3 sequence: CASSLRSNEQFF. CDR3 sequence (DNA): TGTGCCAGCAGTTTAAGGAGCAATGAGCAGTTCTTC.

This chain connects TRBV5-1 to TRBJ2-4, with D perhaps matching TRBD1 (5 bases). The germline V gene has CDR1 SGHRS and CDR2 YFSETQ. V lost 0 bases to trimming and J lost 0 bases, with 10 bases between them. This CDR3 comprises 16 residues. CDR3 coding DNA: TGCGCCAGCAGCTTGGGACAGAGTCTAGCCAAAAACATTCAGTACTTC. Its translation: CASSLGQSLAKNIQYF.

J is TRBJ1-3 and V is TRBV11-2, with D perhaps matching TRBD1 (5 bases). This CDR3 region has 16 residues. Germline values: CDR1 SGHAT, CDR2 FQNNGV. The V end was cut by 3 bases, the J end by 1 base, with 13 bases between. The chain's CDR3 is CASSLRQIRSGNTIYF. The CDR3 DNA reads TGTGCCAGCAGCTTGCGACAGATCCGATCTGGAAACACCATATATTTT.

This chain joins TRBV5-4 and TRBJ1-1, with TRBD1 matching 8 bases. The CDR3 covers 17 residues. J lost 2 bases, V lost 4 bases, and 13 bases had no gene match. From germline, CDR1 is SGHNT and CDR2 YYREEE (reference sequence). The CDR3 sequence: CASSPGGQGLGNTEAFF. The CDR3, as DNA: TGTGCCAGCAGCCCTGGTGGACAGGGATTGGGTAACACTGAAGCTTTCTTT.

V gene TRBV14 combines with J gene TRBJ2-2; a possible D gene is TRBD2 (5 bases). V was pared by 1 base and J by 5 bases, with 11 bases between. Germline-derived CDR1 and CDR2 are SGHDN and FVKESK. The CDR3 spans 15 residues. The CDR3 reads CASSQGISVTGELFF. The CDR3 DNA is TGTGCCAGCAGCCAAGGGATTAGCGTTACCGGGGAGCTGTTTTTT.

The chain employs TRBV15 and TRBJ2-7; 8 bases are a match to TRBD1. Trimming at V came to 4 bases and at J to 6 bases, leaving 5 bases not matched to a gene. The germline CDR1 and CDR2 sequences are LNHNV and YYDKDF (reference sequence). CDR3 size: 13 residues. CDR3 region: CATSIRQGSEQYF. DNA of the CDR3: TGTGCCACCAGCATAAGACAGGGGAGCGAGCAGTACTTC.

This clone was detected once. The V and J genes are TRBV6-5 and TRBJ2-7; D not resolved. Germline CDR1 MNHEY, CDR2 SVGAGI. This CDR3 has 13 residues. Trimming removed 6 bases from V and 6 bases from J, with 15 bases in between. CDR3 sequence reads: CASSLTVSVEQYF. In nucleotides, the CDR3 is TGTGCCAGCAGCCTGACTGTATCTGTCGAGCAGTACTTC.

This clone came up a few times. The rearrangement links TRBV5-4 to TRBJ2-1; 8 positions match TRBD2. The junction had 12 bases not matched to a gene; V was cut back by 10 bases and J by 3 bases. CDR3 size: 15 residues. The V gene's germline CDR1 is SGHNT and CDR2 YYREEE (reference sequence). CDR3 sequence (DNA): TGTGCCGGCCACCGCAGCGGGAGCCACTACAATGAGCAGTTCTTC. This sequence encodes CAGHRSGSHYNEQFF.

CDR3: CASSFGQGSPNYGYTF. The CDR3 bases are TGCGCCAGCAGTTTCGGACAGGGGTCCCCTAACTATGGCTACACCTTC. The chain couples TRBV5-1 to TRBJ1-2, with 9 positions matching TRBD1. With 5 bases clipped from V and 0 bases from J, the junction kept 8 bases outside the gene matches. CDR1 SGHRS and CDR2 YFSETQ come from the germline V gene. The CDR3 is 16 residues long.

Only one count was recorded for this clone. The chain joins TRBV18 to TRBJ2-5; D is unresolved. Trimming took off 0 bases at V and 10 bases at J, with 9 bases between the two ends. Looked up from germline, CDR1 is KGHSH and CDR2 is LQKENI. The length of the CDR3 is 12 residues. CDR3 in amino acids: CASSPPVGSQYF. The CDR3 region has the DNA TGTGCCAGCTCACCACCGGTCGGTAGCCAGTACTTC.

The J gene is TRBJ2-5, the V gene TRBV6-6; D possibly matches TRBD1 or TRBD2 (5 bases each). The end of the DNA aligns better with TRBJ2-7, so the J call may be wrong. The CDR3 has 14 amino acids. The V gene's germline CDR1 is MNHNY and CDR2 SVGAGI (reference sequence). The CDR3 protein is CASSPQVGRAEQYF. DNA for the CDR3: TGTGCCAGCAGTCCCCAAGTGGGGCGGGCCGAGCAGTACTTC.

The DNA of the CDR3 is TGCGCCAGCAGCGGGCAGGGGGCAGAGACCGGGGAGCTGTTTTTT. Its translation is CASSGQGAETGELFF. The chain carries TRBV5-1 and TRBJ2-2; TRBD1 matches 8 bases. CDR3 length: 15 amino acids. With V trimmed by 4 bases and J by 5 bases, 7 bases remained unmatched. In germline, CDR1 is SGHRS, CDR2 YFSETQ.

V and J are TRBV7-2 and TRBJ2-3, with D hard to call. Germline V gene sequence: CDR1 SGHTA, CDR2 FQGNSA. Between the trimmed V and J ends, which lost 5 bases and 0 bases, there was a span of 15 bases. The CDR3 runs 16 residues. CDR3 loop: CASSPPRTTSTDTQYF. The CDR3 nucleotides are TGTGCCAGCAGCCCGCCTAGGACGACTAGCACAGATACGCAGTATTTT.

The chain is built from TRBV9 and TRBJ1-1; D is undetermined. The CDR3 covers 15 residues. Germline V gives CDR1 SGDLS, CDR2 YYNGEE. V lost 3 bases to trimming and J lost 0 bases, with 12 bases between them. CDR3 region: CASSANRALNTEAFF. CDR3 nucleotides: TGTGCCAGCAGCGCGAACAGAGCCTTGAACACTGAAGCTTTCTTT.

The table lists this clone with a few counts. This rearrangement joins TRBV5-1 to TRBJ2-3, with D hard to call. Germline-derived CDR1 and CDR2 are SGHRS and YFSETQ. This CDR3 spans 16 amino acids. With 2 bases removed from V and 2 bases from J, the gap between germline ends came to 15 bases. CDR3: CASSLPLASTTDTQYF. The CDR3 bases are TGCGCCAGCAGCTTACCCCTGGCCTCCACCACAGATACGCAGTATTTT. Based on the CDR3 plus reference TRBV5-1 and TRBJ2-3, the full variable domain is KAGVTQTPRYLIKTRGQQVTLSCSPISGHRSVSWYQQTPGQGLQFLFEYFSETQRNKGNFPGRFSGRQFSNSRSEMNVSTLELGDSALYLCASSLPLASTTDTQYFGPGTRLTVL.

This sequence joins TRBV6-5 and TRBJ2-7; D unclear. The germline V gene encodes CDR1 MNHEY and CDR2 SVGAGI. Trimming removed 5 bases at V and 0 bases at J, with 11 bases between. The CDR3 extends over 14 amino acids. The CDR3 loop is CASSREQSSYEQYF. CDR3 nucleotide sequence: TGTGCCAGCAGTCGAGAACAGAGCTCCTACGAGCAGTACTTC.

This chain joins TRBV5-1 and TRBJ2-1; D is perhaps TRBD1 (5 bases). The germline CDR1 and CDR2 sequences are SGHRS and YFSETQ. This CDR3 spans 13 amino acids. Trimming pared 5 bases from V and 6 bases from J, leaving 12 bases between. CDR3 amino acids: CASRVAGINEQFF. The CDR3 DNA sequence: TGCGCCAGCAGGGTGGCAGGGATCAATGAGCAGTTCTTC.

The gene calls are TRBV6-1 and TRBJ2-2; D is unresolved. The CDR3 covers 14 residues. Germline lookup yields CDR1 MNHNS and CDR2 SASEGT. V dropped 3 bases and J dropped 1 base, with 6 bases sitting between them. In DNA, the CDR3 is TGTGCCAGCAGTGACCCCCTGAACACCGGGGAGCTGTTTTTT. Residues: CASSDPLNTGELFF.

The CDR3 region has the DNA TGTGCCAGCGTCTTCACAGGGGGCGACACCGGGGAGCTGTTTTTT. The encoded protein is CASVFTGGDTGELFF. The chain is built from TRBV28 and TRBJ2-2, with 9 bases matching TRBD1. Germline CDR1 is MDHEN and CDR2 is SYDVKM. The CDR3 is 15 residues long. V lost 8 bases and J lost 3; bases outside the gene matches: 7.

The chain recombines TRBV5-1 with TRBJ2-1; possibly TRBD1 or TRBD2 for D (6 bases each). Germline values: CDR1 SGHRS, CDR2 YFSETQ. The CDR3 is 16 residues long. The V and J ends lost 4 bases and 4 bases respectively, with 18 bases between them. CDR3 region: CASSRPVGGRYNEQFF. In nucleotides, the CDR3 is TGCGCCAGCAGCCGGCCAGTGGGGGGCAGGTACAATGAGCAGTTCTTC. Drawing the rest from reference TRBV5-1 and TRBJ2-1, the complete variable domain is KAGVTQTPRYLIKTRGQQVTLSCSPISGHRSVSWYQQTPGQGLQFLFEYFSETQRNKGNFPGRFSGRQFSNSRSEMNVSTLELGDSALYLCASSRPVGGRYNEQFFGPGTRLTVL.

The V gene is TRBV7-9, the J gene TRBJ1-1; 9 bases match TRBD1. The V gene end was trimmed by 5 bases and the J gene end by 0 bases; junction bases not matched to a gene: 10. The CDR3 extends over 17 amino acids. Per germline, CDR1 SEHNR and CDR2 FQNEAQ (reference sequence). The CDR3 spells CASSEGTGPILNTEAFF. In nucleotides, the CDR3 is TGTGCCAGCAGCGAGGGGACAGGGCCTATTTTGAACACTGAAGCTTTCTTT.

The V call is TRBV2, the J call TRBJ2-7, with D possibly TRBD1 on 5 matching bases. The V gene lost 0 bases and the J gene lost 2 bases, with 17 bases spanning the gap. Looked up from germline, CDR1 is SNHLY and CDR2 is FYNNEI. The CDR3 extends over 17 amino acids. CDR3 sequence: CASSEAWGLQGAYEQYF. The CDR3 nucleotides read TGTGCCAGCAGTGAAGCTTGGGGATTGCAGGGCGCCTACGAGCAGTACTTC. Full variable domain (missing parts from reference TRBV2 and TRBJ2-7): EPEVTQTPSHQVTQMGQEVILRCVPISNHLYFYWYRQILGQKVEFLVSFYNNEISEKSEIFDDQFSVERPDGSNFTLKIRSTKLEDSAMYFCASSEAWGLQGAYEQYFGPGTRLTVT.

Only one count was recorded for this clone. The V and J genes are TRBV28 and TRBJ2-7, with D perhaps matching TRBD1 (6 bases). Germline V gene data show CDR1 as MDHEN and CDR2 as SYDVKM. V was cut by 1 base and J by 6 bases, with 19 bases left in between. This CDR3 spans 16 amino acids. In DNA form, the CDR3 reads TGTGCCAGCAGTTTATTCTCTTTAGGGGGAGCACGCGAGCAGTACTTC. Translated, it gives CASSLFSLGGAREQYF.

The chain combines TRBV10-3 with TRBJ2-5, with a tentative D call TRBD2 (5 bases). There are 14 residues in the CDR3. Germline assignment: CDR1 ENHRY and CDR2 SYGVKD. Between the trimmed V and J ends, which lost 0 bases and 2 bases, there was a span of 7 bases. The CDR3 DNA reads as TGTGCCATCAGTGAGTCGAGGGTACAAGAGACCCAGTACTTC. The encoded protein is CAISESRVQETQYF.